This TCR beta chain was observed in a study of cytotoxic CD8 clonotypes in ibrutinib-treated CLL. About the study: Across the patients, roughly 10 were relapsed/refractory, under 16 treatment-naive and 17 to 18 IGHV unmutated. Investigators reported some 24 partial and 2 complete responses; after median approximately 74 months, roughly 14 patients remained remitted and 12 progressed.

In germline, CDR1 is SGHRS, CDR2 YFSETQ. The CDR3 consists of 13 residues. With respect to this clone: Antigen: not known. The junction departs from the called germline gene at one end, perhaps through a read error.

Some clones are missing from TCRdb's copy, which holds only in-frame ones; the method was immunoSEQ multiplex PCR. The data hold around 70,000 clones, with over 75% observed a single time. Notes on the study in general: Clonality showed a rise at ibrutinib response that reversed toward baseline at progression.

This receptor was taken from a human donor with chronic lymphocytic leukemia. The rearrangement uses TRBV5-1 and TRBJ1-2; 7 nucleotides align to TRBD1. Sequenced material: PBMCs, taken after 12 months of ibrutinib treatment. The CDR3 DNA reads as TGTGCCAGCAGCTTACCGACAGGGAGTGGCTACACCTTC. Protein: CASSLPTGSGYTF.